This TCR beta chain was found in a study of spatial heterogeneity in lung cancer. Overall study context: Raw-read counts averaged over ten per unique TCR and UMI combination.

Individual TCR cDNA molecules each bore their own unique molecular identifier. MiXCR, run by TCRdb on the 5' RACE reads, gives a single entry per CDR3 protein. Altogether over 9,500 distinct CDR3 sequences are present, approximately 3.8% being singletons, with the ten largest covering under 9%. This clonotype was recorded many times. Time point defined: sample taken at primary tumor resection. Unsorted whole RNA from tumor, nontumor lung or frozen PBMC underwent sequencing. The donors were 55 to 80 patients with non-small cell lung cancer that was early-stage and untreated. The clonotype originates from a male donor with early-stage non-small cell lung cancer. The source material was normal lung tissue next to the tumor, sampled at surgery.

The CDR3 loop reads CATSRVKGANYGYTF. CDR3 nucleotides: TGTGCCACCAGCAGAGTCAAGGGGGCTAACTATGGCTACACCTTC. The V call is TRBV15, the J call TRBJ1-2; tentatively, D is TRBD1 (6 bases). Trimming took 1 base from V and 0 from J, leaving 9 bases between them. The CDR3 extends over 15 amino acids. The germline V gene has CDR1 LNHNV and CDR2 YYDKDF (reference sequence).